This record covers a single T cell receptor beta chain. The sample carries other DNA sequences with the same CDR3. As originally analysed: The authors estimated nucleated cell counts from reference gene primer amplification. Generated by immunoSEQ multiplex PCR, the TCRdb table keeps only in-frame clones and is missing some. D and trimming come from the DNA, and the V and J calls and clone size come from that table. The data hold 150,000 or so clones, with around 85% observed a single time. The data derive from a study of blood T cell repertoires in COVID-19. Overall study: PBMCs, B-cell-depleted T cells, or T cells were the source of the cDNA or gDNA that made up the material.

The CDR3 extends over 14 amino acids. V gave up 4 bases and J gave up 4 bases; unmatched junction bases: 6. Germline V gives CDR1 SGHRS, CDR2 YFSETQ. The TCR sequence derives from a woman in her 40s with active or convalescent COVID-19. Sequencing was done on a sample of peripheral blood. The genes are TRBV5-1 and TRBJ1-1; 8 positions match TRBD1. In DNA, the CDR3 is TGCGCCAGCAGCCTCGACAGGGGTGGCACTGAAGCTTTCTTT. Amino acid sequence: CASSLDRGGTEAFF.